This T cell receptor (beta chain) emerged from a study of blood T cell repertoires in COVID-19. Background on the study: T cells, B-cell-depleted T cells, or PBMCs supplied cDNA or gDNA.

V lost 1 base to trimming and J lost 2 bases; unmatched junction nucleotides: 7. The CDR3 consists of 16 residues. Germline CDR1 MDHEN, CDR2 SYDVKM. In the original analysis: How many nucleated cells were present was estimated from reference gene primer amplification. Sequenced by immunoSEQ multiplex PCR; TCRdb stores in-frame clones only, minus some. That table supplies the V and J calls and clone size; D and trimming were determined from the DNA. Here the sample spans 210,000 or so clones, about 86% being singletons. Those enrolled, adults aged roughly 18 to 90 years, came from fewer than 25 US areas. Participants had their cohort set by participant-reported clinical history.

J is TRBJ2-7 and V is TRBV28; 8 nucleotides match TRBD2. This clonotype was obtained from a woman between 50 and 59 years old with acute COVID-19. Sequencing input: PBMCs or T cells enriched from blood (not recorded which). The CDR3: CASSLFRRGATYEQYF. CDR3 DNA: TGTGCCAGCAGTTTATTTCGGCGGGGGGCCACCTACGAGCAGTACTTC.